These T cell receptor beta chains were read from a single sample in a study of human T cells and chemical hapten exposure. TCRdb reprocessed the RACE reads with MiXCR, giving one entry per CDR3 protein. The sample holds 150,000 to 200,000 distinct CDR3 sequences, roughly a quarter seen once. The sample in question was whole blood, obtained in connection with sensitization to the hapten diphenylcyclopropenone (DPC). Receptor source: a woman aged 40-49 years with alopecia areata. Some clones in this sample may be carry-over from other donors' samples. Each CDR3 is given without its conserved first and last residue. Each record gives: V gene, J gene, CDR3 protein.

>TRBV10-3|TRBJ1-1
AIAGQENTEAF
>TRBV5-1|TRBJ1-2
ASSRGDRENGYT
>TRBV20-1|TRBJ2-1
SARSTSGKSYNEQF
>TRBV27|TRBJ2-5
ASRSGGETQY
>TRBV6-2/TRBV6-3|TRBJ2-3
ASSGRGADTQY
>TRBV10-3|TRBJ1-1
ATETGHEMNTEAF
>TRBV9|TRBJ2-5
ASSVEETQY
>TRBV18|TRBJ2-6
ASSPLPGLAGADSGANVLT
>TRBV21-1|TRBJ2-7
ARPGTSVLLTCEQY
>TRBV18|TRBJ2-3
ASSPRAGEGDTQY
>TRBV12-3/TRBV12-4|TRBJ2-6
ASSFLGANVLT
>TRBV3-1|TRBJ1-5
ASGTGGNQPQH
>TRBV28|TRBJ2-3
ASSSGTSGRRTDTQY
>TRBV18|TRBJ1-6
ASSPGADYSPLH
>TRBV5-1|TRBJ2-3
ASSRGGTLSSTDTQY
>TRBV12-3/TRBV12-4|TRBJ2-7
ASRRAGSYEQY
>TRBV6-6|TRBJ2-7
ASWSGSTYEQY
>TRBV11-2|TRBJ2-1
ASSLDRGGTSGYNEQF
>TRBV19|TRBJ2-1
ASRDGGYNNEQF
>TRBV21-1|TRBJ2-2
ASTPKTKPGTNTGELF
>TRBV20-1|TRBJ2-3
SARRAADTQY
>TRBV4-3|TRBJ2-3
ASSQVPPGQARDTQY
>TRBV29-1|TRBJ2-6
SVAPDIWANVLT
>TRBV25-1|TRBJ2-7
ASRGFGGSYEQY
>TRBV6-5|TRBJ2-3
ASSVAGGVTDTQY
>TRBV7-2|TRBJ1-1
ASSKRDRATEAF
>TRBV7-9|TRBJ2-7
ASSRVTYEQY
>TRBV20-1|TRBJ2-3
SARGLAGSTDTQY
>TRBV7-2|TRBJ1-2
ASSHRERGYT
>TRBV9|TRBJ1-6
ASSVEKYGTGDSPLH
>TRBV10-3|TRBJ2-3
AISSGSPDTQY
>TRBV2|TRBJ1-2
ASTRGGGSNGYT
>TRBV9|TRBJ2-1
ASSEAPGTSGSKF
>TRBV18|TRBJ2-7
ASPPQGDEQY
>TRBV28|TRBJ1-2
AGYRTPYGYT
>TRBV20-1|TRBJ2-3
SAKYIPSTDTQY
>TRBV7-7|TRBJ2-1
ASSRTSGAYNEQF
>TRBV28|TRBJ2-3
ASSLSGAGGINTQY
>TRBV6-5|TRBJ2-7
ASRTSGRYGYEQY
>TRBV7-9|TRBJ2-2
ASSLGETNTGELF
>TRBV9|TRBJ2-5
ASSALLAGGVETQY
>TRBV20-1|TRBJ1-2
SARQNYGYT
>TRBV20-1|TRBJ2-1
SARVGQTLNEQF
>TRBV27|TRBJ2-2
ASSVGQRAGELF
>TRBV12-3/TRBV12-4|TRBJ1-4
ASSLAGVGSEKLF
>TRBV6-2/TRBV6-3|TRBJ1-2
ASSGGQGNYGYT
>TRBV7-9|TRBJ1-2
ASSRSETGGYT
>TRBV5-1|TRBJ1-4
ASSPHSRGGDEKLF
>TRBV6-6|TRBJ2-7
ASTGTAPYEQY
>TRBV2|TRBJ2-2
ASSGSGSNTGELF
>TRBV27|TRBJ2-1
ASSQGRGAGGSEQF
>TRBV7-2|TRBJ2-3
ASSLEGLATDTQY
>TRBV20-1|TRBJ2-7
SAGRQSPYEQY
>TRBV28|TRBJ2-3
ASSSPGLTSTDTQY